A selection of T cell receptor beta chains follows, all from one sample in a study of CD8+ T cells in alopecia areata. TCRdb's copy holds only in-frame clones and misses some; the assay was immunoSEQ multiplex PCR. The table records over 150,000 clones, 63% of them present only once. Sequencing was performed on CD4+ T cells sorted from blood, taken at week 0. All receptors come from a human donor with alopecia areata. Each CDR3 is given with its conserved first and last residue. A D gene is named only where the DNA matches it firmly. Clone size is stated in some rows and not others, as once, few, many or a class when expanded.

cdr3_nt | cdr3_aa | clone_size | d_call | j_call | v_call
TGTGCCAGCAGCTTGCTATCGGGGAATAGGTACGAGCAGTACTTC | CASSLLSGNRYEQYF | few | . | TRBJ2-7 | TRBV5-6
TGTGCCAGTAAACCAACAGGGTATGCCAATCAGCCCCAGCATTTT | CASKPTGYANQPQHF | few | . | TRBJ1-5 | TRBV19
TGTGCCAGCAGTGAAGGAAGGGGGACAGGGGCTTTTCAGCCCCAGCATTTT | CASSEGRGTGAFQPQHF | . | TRBD1 | TRBJ1-5 | TRBV2
TGCAGCGTTGTTGCGTCGGGGTCCCGAAGGACCCAGTACTTC | CSVVASGSRRTQYF | once | . | TRBJ2-5 | TRBV29-1
TGTGCCAGCAGCCGAGACGGACGAAATCAAGAGACCCAGTACTTC | CASSRDGRNQETQYF | . | . | TRBJ2-5 | TRBV7-2
TGTGCCAGCAGCGGTCGGGGGAACTATGGCTACACCTTC | CASSGRGNYGYTF | few | . | TRBJ1-2 | TRBV7-9
TGTGCCAGCAGCTTAAATTTACAGGCGGGGGAAAAACTGTTTTTT | CASSLNLQAGEKLFF | few | . | TRBJ1-4 | TRBV7-9
TGTGCCAGCAGCCGTCGGCCCGAACAGGCCTACGAGCAGTACTTC | CASSRRPEQAYEQYF | . | . | TRBJ2-7 | TRBV27
TGTGCCACCGGGCCAGATAATTCACCCCTCCACTTT | CATGPDNSPLHF | few | . | TRBJ1-6 | TRBV15
TGTGCCAGCAGCAAAGATACCGGGACTAGCCTATCGGATGAGCAGTTCTTC | CASSKDTGTSLSDEQFF | . | TRBD2 | TRBJ2-1 | TRBV13
TGTGCCAGCAGCCTAGGGGGCGGAAGAGAGACCCAGTACTTC | CASSLGGGRETQYF | few | TRBD1 | TRBJ2-5 | TRBV7-3
TGTGCCAGCAGCCCGACAGGGCTGAACACTGAAGCTTTCTTT | CASSPTGLNTEAFF | . | TRBD1 | TRBJ1-1 | TRBV14
TGTGCCAGCAGCTTATGGGACAGAGAGACCCAGTACTTC | CASSLWDRETQYF | few | TRBD1 | TRBJ2-5 | TRBV7-9
TGTGCCAGCGGCGAGGGGTTAGCCAAAAACATTCAGTACTTC | CASGEGLAKNIQYF | . | . | TRBJ2-4 | TRBV25-1
TGTGCCAGCAGTCGGGATAGCGGCTACACCTTC | CASSRDSGYTF | . | . | TRBJ1-2 | TRBV2
TGCAGCGTCGGGGACAGGGGGAACACTGAAGCTTTCTTT | CSVGDRGNTEAFF | . | TRBD1 | TRBJ1-1 | TRBV29-1
TGCGCCAGCAGCCAACCACGAAGGGGGCTCTCGAACACTGAAGCTTTCTTT | CASSQPRRGLSNTEAFF | . | TRBD1 | TRBJ1-1 | TRBV4-1
TGCAGCGTTGGTTTTGGGGACATGAACACTGAAGCTTTCTTT | CSVGFGDMNTEAFF | . | . | TRBJ1-1 | TRBV29-1
TGTGCCTGGAGTGTAAGAGGAGCGGGGCAAGAGACCCAGTACTTC | CAWSVRGAGQETQYF | . | TRBD2 | TRBJ2-5 | TRBV30
TGCAGCGTAGGACAGTCCAGCAATCAGCCCCAGCATTTT | CSVGQSSNQPQHF | few | . | TRBJ1-5 | TRBV29-1
TGTGCCAGCAGCCTACGGAGAGGGGCCAACGTCCTGACTTTC | CASSLRRGANVLTF | . | . | TRBJ2-6 | TRBV7-8
TGTGCCTGGAACCCAGACAGGGTGGGCTCACCCCTCCACTTT | CAWNPDRVGSPLHF | few | TRBD1 | TRBJ1-6 | TRBV30
TGTGCCAGCGGAAAGGTGGATGGCTACACCTTC | CASGKVDGYTF | few | . | TRBJ1-2 | TRBV27
TGCAGCGTCTTAGCGGGGGGGCCGGCAGATACGCAGTATTTT | CSVLAGGPADTQYF | . | TRBD2 | TRBJ2-3 | TRBV29-1
TGCAGCGTGGGGGGACAGGGAGCTTTAACCTACGAGCAGTACTTC | CSVGGQGALTYEQYF | once | TRBD1 | TRBJ2-7 | TRBV29-1
TGTGCCAGCAGCTTGACCGGCAGGGTGGAATCACCCCTCCACTTT | CASSLTGRVESPLHF | . | . | TRBJ1-6 | TRBV5-5
TGCAGCGTTAGGGGAATGTGGGAGACCCAGTACTTC | CSVRGMWETQYF | . | . | TRBJ2-5 | TRBV29-1
TGTGCCATCAGTGAGTTGGCAGGAACCTATGGCTACACCTTC | CAISELAGTYGYTF | . | . | TRBJ1-2 | TRBV10-3
TGTGCCTGGTCGACAGGGAGCTCCTACGAGCAGTACTTC | CAWSTGSSYEQYF | . | TRBD1 | TRBJ2-7 | TRBV30
TGCAGCGTTACTACCAGGGTGGATGGCTACACCTTC | CSVTTRVDGYTF | once | . | TRBJ1-2 | TRBV29-1
TGCAGCGTACCATTCGGGGATACGCAGTATTTT | CSVPFGDTQYF | . | . | TRBJ2-3 | TRBV29-1
TGTGCCCGGGAGGATGGGGGGCCGCAGTATTTT | CAREDGGPQYF | . | . | TRBJ2-3 | TRBV30
TGTGCCAGCAGCTTAACGGGGGGAGATCAAGAGACCCAGTACTTC | CASSLTGGDQETQYF | . | . | TRBJ2-5 | TRBV7-3
TGTGCCACCAGCGGTCTAGCGGGGGGGCATGAGCAGTTCTTC | CATSGLAGGHEQFF | . | TRBD2 | TRBJ2-1 | TRBV15
TGCAGTGCTAGTAGCGAGGGGGCCCTCCACTTT | CSASSEGALHF | . | . | TRBJ1-6 | TRBV20-1
TGTGCCAGCAGCCATCAGGAGGGAGAGCAGTACTTC | CASSHQEGEQYF | once | . | TRBJ2-7 | TRBV7-2
TGCGCCAGCAGCGATGGGACAGGGAGTGAAAAACTGTTTTTT | CASSDGTGSEKLFF | few | TRBD1 | TRBJ1-4 | TRBV4-3